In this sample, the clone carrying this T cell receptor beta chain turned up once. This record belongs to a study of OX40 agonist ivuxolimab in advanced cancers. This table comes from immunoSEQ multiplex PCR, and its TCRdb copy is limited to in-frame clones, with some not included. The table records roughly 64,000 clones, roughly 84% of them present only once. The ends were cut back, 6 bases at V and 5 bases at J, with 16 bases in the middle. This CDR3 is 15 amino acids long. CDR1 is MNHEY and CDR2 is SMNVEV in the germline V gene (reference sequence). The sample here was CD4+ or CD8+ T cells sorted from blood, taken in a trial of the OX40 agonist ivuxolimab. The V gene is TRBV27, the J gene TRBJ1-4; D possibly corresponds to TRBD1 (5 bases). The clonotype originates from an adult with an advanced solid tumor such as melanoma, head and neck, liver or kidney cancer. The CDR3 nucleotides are TGTGCCAGCAGATCAACCGGGACTGCCAATGAAAAACTGTTTTTT. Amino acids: CASRSTGTANEKLFF.